A selection of T cell receptor beta chains follows, all from one sample in a study of early T cells in non-severe SARS-CoV-2 infection. TCRdb passed the 5' RACE reads through MiXCR, listing each CDR3 protein once. The sample comprises roughly 70,000 distinct CDR3 sequences, 12% of which are singletons, and around 1.3% rests with the top ten. Sequencing was performed on whole blood. The receptors were sampled from an adult who was a healthcare worker with PCR-confirmed SARS-CoV-2 infection or an uninfected control (not recorded which). Each CDR3 is given with its conserved first and last residue. Not every row has a clone size; where given, it reads once, few, many or a size class.

j_call clone_size v_call cdr3_aa
TRBJ2-7 many TRBV6-6 CASSYRNEQYF
TRBJ1-1 many TRBV25-1 CASSEQGVITEAFF
TRBJ2-1 many TRBV12-3/TRBV12-4 CASSSRGLGTKDEQFF
TRBJ2-7 many TRBV10-3 CAISDPKGRGSDYEQYF
TRBJ2-2 - TRBV14 CASRFSGSTGELFF
TRBJ1-2 many TRBV7-2 CASSLVGSRGYTF
TRBJ1-6 - TRBV20-1 CSAGLPGTSYNSPLHF
TRBJ2-3 - TRBV6-5 CASSAPGTDTQYF
TRBJ2-3 many TRBV6-6 CASSYSSGGREADTQYF
TRBJ2-7 - TRBV11-2 CASSLGGLIRIRYEQYF
TRBJ2-7 many TRBV7-2 CASSVSGASSYEQYF
TRBJ1-1 - TRBV29-1 CSVEGGTEAFF
TRBJ2-7 many TRBV6-6 CASSYSIAPDEQYF
TRBJ2-7 many TRBV20-1 CSARGNRDLAFYEQYF
TRBJ2-7 many TRBV27 CASSLSLSYEQYF
TRBJ1-1 many TRBV7-2 CASSFGDTPNTEAFF